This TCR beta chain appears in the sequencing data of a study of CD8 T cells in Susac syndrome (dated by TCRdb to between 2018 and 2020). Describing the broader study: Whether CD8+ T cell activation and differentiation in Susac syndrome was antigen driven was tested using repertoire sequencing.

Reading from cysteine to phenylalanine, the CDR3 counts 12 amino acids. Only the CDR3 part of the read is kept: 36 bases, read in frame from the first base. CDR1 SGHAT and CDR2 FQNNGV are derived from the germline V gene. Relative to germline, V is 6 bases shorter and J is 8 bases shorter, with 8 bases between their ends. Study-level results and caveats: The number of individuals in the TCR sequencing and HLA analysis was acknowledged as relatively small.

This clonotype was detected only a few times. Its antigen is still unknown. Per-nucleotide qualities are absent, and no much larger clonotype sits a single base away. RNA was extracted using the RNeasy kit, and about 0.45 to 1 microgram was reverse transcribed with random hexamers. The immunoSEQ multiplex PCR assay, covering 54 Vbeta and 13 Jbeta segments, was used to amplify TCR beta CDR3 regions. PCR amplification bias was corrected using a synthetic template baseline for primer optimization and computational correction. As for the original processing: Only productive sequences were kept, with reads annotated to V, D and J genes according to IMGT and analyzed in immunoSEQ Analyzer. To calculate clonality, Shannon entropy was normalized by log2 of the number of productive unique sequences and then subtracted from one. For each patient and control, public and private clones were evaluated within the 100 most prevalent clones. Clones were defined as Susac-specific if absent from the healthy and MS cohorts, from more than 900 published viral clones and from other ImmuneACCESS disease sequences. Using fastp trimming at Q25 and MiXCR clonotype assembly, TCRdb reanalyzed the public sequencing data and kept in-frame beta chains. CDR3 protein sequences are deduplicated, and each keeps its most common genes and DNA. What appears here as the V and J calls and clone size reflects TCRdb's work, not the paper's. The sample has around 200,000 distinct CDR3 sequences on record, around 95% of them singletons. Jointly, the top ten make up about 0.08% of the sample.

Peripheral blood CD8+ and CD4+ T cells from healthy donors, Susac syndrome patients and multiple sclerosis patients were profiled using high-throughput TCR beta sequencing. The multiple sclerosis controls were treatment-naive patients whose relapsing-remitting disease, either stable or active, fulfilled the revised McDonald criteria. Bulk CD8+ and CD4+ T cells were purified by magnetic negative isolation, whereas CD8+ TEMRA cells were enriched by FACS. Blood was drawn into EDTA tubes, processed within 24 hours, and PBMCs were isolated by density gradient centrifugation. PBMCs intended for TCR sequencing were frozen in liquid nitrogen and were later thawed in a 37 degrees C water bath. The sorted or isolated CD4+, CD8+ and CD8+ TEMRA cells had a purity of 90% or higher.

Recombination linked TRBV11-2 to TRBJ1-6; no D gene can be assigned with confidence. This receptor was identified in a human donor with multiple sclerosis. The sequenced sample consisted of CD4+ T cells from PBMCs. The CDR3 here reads CASSFRDSPLHF. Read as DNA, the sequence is TGTGCCAGCAGTTTTCGGGATTCACCCCTCCACTTT.